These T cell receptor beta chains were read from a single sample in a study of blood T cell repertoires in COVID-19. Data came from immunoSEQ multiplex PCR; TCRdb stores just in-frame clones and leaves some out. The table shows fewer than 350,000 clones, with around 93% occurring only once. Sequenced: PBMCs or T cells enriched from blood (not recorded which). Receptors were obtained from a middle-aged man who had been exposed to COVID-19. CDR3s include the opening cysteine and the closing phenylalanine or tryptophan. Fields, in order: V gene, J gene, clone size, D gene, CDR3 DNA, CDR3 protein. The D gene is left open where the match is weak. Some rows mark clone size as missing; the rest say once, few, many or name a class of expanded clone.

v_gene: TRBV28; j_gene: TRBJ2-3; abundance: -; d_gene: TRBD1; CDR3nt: TGTGCCAGTAGGACAGGGCGCACAGATACGCAGTATTTT; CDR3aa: CASRTGRTDTQYF
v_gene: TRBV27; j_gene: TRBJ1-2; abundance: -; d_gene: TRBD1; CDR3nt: TGTGCCACCGGACAGGCCTATGGCTACACCTTC; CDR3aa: CATGQAYGYTF
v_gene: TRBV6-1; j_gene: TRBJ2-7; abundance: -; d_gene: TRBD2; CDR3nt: TGTGCCAGCAGTGAAAGGGTAGCGGGAGGGCCAGACCCCTACGAGCAGTACTTC; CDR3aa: CASSERVAGGPDPYEQYF
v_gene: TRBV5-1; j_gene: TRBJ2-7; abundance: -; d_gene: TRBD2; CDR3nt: TGCGCCAGCAGCTTGGCCAGCGGACTAGCGGGGTACGAGCAGTACTTC; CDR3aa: CASSLASGLAGYEQYF
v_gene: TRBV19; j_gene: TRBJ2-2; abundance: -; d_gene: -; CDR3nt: TGTGCCAGTAGTATGGCAGGGAACGGGGAGCTGTTTTTT; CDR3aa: CASSMAGNGELFF
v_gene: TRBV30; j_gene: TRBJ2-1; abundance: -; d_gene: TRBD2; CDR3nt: TGTGCCTGGAACAGACTAGCGGGAGGGAGGGGCAATGAGCAGTTCTTC; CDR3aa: CAWNRLAGGRGNEQFF
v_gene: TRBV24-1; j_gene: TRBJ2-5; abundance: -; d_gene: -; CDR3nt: TGTGCCACCAGTGTTGGAGCGCAAGAGACCCAGTACTTC; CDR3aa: CATSVGAQETQYF
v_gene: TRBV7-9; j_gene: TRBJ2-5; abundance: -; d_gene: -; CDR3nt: TGTGCCAGCAGCTTGAGCGTAATAAAACCGGGACTCCAAGCGGACTTC; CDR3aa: CASSLSVIKPGLQADF
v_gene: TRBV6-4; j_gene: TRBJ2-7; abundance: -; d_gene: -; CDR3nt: TGTGCCAGCAAACCCGAACAGAGCTCCTACGAGCAGTACTTC; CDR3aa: CASKPEQSSYEQYF
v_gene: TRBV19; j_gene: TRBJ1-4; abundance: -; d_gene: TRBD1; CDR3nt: TGTGCCAGTAGGCCGGGACAGAATAATGAAAAACTGTTTTTT; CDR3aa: CASRPGQNNEKLFF
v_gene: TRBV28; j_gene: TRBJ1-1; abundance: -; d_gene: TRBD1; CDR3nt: TGTGCCAGCAGATCGACAGGGAGGACTGAAGCTTTCTTT; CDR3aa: CASRSTGRTEAFF
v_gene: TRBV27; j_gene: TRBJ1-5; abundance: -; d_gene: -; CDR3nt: TGTGCCAGCGGTTCGGTCAATCAGCCCCAGCATTTT; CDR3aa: CASGSVNQPQHF
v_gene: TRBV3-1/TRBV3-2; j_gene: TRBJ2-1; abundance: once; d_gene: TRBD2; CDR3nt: TGTGCCAGCAGCCACGAACTAGCGGGAGCGAGTGAGCAGTTCTTC; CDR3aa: CASSHELAGASEQFF
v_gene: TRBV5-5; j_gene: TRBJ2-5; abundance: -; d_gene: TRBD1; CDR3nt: TGTGCCAGCAACCCTTTCGACAGGGCAGATAGGGAGACCCAGTACTTC; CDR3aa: CASNPFDRADRETQYF
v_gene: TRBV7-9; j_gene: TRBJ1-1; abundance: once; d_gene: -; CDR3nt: TGTGCCAGCAGCTTATTACAGATGCCCACTGAAGCTTTCTTT; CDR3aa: CASSLLQMPTEAFF
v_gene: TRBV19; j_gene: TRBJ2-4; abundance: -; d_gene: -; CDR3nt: TGTGCCAGTAGTATAGTCTTTTTTACAGAAAACATTCAGTACTTC; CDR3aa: CASSIVFFTENIQYF
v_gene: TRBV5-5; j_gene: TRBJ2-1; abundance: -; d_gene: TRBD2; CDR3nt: TGTGCCAGCAGCTCGGGAGGAGCCTCCTACAATGAGCAGTTCTTC; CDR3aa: CASSSGGASYNEQFF
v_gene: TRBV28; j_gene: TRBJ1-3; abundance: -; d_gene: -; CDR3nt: TGTGCCAGCAGTTCCGCTGGAAACACCATATATTTT; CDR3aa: CASSSAGNTIYF
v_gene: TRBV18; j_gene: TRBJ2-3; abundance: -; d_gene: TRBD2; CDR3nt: TGTGCCAGCTCACTATTATCCAGCGGGGCTAGCACAGATACGCAGTATTTT; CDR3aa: CASSLLSSGASTDTQYF
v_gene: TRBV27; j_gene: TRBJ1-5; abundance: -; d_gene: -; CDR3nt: TGTGCCAGCAGTTTATCGGGGGCAGCTTCCAATCAGCCCCAGCATTTT; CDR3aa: CASSLSGAASNQPQHF
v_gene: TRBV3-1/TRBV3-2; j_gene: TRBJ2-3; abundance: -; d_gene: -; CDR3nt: TGTGCCAGCAGCCAAGATTCACTAGTCGGGAGAGATACGCAGTATTTT; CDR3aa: CASSQDSLVGRDTQYF
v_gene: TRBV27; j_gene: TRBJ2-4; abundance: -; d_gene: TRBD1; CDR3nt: TGTGCCAGCAGTCCCAGGGACAGCAGTCTAGCCAAAAACATTCAGTACTTC; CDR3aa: CASSPRDSSLAKNIQYF
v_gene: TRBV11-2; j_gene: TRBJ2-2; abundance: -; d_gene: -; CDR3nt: TGTGCCAGCAGCCCGAATTCGGCGGGAATGGCCGGGGAGCTGTTTTTT; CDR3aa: CASSPNSAGMAGELFF
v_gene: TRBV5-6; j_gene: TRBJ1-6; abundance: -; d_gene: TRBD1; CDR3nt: TGTGCCAGCAGCCCCTCCGACAGGGGGCTTAATTCACCCCTCCACTTT; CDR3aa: CASSPSDRGLNSPLHF
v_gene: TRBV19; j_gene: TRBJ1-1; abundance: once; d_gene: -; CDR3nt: TGTGCCAGTAGTATACAGATGAACACTGAAGCTTTCTTT; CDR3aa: CASSIQMNTEAFF
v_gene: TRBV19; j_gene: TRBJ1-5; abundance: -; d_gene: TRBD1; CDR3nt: TGTGCCAGTAGTAAGGACAGGGTGGATATGGGCAATCAGCCCCAGCATTTT; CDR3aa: CASSKDRVDMGNQPQHF
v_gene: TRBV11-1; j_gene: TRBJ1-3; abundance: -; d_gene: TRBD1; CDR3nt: TGTGCCAGCAGCTGGAGGACAGGCGGAAACACCATATATTTT; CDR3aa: CASSWRTGGNTIYF
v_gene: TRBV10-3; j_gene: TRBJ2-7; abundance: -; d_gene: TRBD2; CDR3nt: TGTGCCATCAGCCAAGATAGCGGGAGGGCCGCGAGCTCCTACGAGCAGTACTTC; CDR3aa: CAISQDSGRAASSYEQYF
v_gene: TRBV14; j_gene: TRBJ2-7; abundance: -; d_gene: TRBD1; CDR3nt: TGTGCCAGCAGCCCCTCCTACAGGGGATTCTACGAGCAGTACTTC; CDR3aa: CASSPSYRGFYEQYF
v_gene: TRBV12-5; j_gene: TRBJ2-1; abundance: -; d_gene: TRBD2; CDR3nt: TGTGCTAGTGGTTTGTCACTAGCGGGTGAGCAGTTCTTC; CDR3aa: CASGLSLAGEQFF
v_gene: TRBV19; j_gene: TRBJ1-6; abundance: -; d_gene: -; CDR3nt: TGTGCCAGTAGGGTACCGGGACATCTTAGACCCCTCCACTTT; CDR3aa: CASRVPGHLRPLHF
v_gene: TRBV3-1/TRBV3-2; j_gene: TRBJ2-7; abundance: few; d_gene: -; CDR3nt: TGTGCCAGCAGCCAAGATCGACGGACAAAGCAGTACTTC; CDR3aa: CASSQDRRTKQYF
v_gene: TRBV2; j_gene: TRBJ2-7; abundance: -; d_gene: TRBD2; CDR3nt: TGTGCCAGCAGTGCCTTAGCGGGGGGGATCTACGAGCAGTACTTC; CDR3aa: CASSALAGGIYEQYF
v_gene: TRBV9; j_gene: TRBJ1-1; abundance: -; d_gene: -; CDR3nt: TGTGCCAGCAGCGCTACTGGGGCGATGGCTTTCTTT; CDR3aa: CASSATGAMAFF